This entry lists 12 T cell receptor beta chains sequenced from one sample in a study of spatial heterogeneity in lung cancer (dated 2019 in TCRdb). Libraries were prepared through 5' RACE. TCRdb lists the instrument as NextSeq 500. TCRdb applied fastp at Q25 and MiXCR to the public reads, then kept only in-frame beta chains. A single entry per CDR3 protein holds the most common genes and DNA from its merged rows. In this sample the table shows 650 to 900 distinct CDR3 sequences, roughly a sixth of which occur a single time. Jointly, the top ten make up under 20% of the sample. The time point label, read with the paper, signifies: sample taken at primary tumor resection. Specimen: normal lung tissue next to the tumor, collected at surgery. The receptors were gathered from a male donor with early-stage non-small cell lung cancer.

This clonotype is categorized as large (0.1 to 1%). This beta chain lies outside the target of a library built for alpha chains; its clone size means little. The CDR3 nucleotides are TGTGCCAGCAGCTTAGTACCGGGAGGGCCATCCGAGCAGTACTTC. It translates to CASSLVPGGPSEQYF. The chain has TRBV11-2 and TRBJ2-7, with 8 bases lining up with TRBD2. The CDR3 runs 15 residues. V lost 1 base to trimming and J lost 6 bases; unmatched junction nucleotides: 8. Germline values: CDR1 SGHAT, CDR2 FQNNGV.

This clonotype is large. For a library built for alpha chains, this beta chain is a stray read; little rests on its size. V and J are TRBV4-1 and TRBJ2-3; D tentatively fits TRBD1 or TRBD2 (6 bases each). Germline assignment: CDR1 MGHRA and CDR2 YSYEKL. The CDR3 sequence is 16 residues long. V shed 2 bases and J shed 2 bases, with 14 bases lying between them. The CDR3 coding sequence is TGCGCCAGCAGCCAAAGTGGTCGGGGGCACACAGATACGCAGTATTTT. Its protein is CASSQSGRGHTDTQYF.

Of note for this clonotype: This beta chain is a stray sequence in a library constructed for alpha chains; its clone size is not meaningful. The chain combines TRBV12-3 or TRBV12-4 with TRBJ2-1; unclear D gene. The CDR3 is 11 residues long. V dropped 6 bases and J dropped 7 bases, with 7 bases sitting between them. The CDR3 DNA follows: TGTGCCAGCAGCCCAGGAAATGAGCAGTTCTTC. It is translated as CASSPGNEQFF.

As to this clonotype: Found in a library prepared for alpha chains, this beta chain is an off-target read, and its abundance has little meaning. V gene TRBV5-1 combines with J gene TRBJ2-1; 9 bases are shared with TRBD2. V shed 0 bases and J 3 bases; nucleotides not matched to a gene: 4. This CDR3 comprises 16 residues. Germline-derived CDR1 and CDR2 are SGHRS and YFSETQ. The CDR3 region is CASSLDLAGFYNEQFF. The CDR3 DNA follows: TGCGCCAGCAGCTTGGACCTAGCGGGGTTCTACAATGAGCAGTTCTTC. The full variable domain, rest sourced from reference TRBV5-1 and TRBJ2-1, is KAGVTQTPRYLIKTRGQQVTLSCSPISGHRSVSWYQQTPGQGLQFLFEYFSETQRNKGNFPGRFSGRQFSNSRSEMNVSTLELGDSALYLCASSLDLAGFYNEQFFGPGTRLTVL.

Turning to this clonotype: This beta chain is an unintended read in a library built for alpha chains; its size means little. This rearrangement joins TRBV7-8 to TRBJ2-7; maybe TRBD2 (6 bases). The CDR3 contains 14 residues. V was trimmed by 5 bases and J by 1 base, leaving 12 bases between them. Germline lookup yields CDR1 SGHVS and CDR2 FQNEAQ. Here the CDR3 reads CASSDPRGSYEQYF. CDR3 sequence (DNA): TGTGCCAGCAGCGATCCACGGGGGTCCTACGAGCAGTACTTC. The full variable domain, with the rest looked up from reference TRBV7-8 and TRBJ2-7, is GAGVSQSPRYKVAKRGQDVALRCDPISGHVSLFWYQQALGQGPEFLTYFQNEAQLDKSGLPSDRFFAERPEGSVSTLKIQRTQQEDSAVYLCASSDPRGSYEQYFGPGTRLTVT.

Note on this clonotype: The library was prepared for alpha chains; this beta chain is a stray read, so its frequency means little. The rearrangement uses TRBV7-8 and TRBJ2-7; the match to TRBD2 covers 11 bases. V lost 5 bases to trimming and J lost 4 bases; unmatched junction nucleotides: 10. Germline values: CDR1 SGHVS, CDR2 FQNEAQ. The CDR3 runs 16 residues. CDR3 loop: CASSPWGSGRVYEQYF. The CDR3 DNA follows: TGTGCCAGCAGCCCCTGGGGTAGCGGGAGGGTATACGAGCAGTACTTC.

About this clonotype itself: Since the library was made to target alpha chains, this beta chain is a stray read and its abundance is not meaningful. J is TRBJ2-5 and V is TRBV29-1, with D unclear. V lost 7 bases, J lost 5 bases, and 14 bases lay in between. This CDR3 spans 12 amino acids. Germline-derived CDR1 and CDR2 are SQVTM and ANQGSEA. The CDR3 sequence is CSAKVGSETQYF. CDR3 nucleotide sequence: TGCAGCGCCAAAGTGGGCTCGGAGACCCAGTACTTC. The full variable domain, rest sourced from reference TRBV29-1 and TRBJ2-5, is SAVISQKPSRDICQRGTSLTIQCQVDSQVTMMFWYRQQPGQSLTLIATANQGSEATYESGFVIDKFPISRPNLTFSTLTVSNMSPEDSSIYLCSAKVGSETQYFGPGTRLLVL.

Sample share makes this clonotype large. Since it is a stray read in a library aimed at alpha chains, this beta chain has a size that is not meaningful. This rearrangement joins TRBV5-1 to TRBJ2-3, with D perhaps TRBD1 (7 bases). There are 13 residues in the CDR3. In germline, CDR1 is SGHRS, CDR2 YFSETQ. Trimming shortened V by 2 bases and J by 6 bases, and 10 bases separated the two germline ends. CDR3 DNA sequence: TGCGCCAGCAGCTTCGCAGGGGGGGATACGCAGTATTTT. Translation: CASSFAGGDTQYF.

This clonotype is large (0.1 to 1%) in the sample. This beta chain slipped into a library made for alpha chains as a stray read, so its size is not meaningful. The J gene is TRBJ2-2, the V gene TRBV19; TRBD2 matches 10 bases. The CDR3 extends over 15 amino acids. Germline V CDR1 and CDR2: LNHDA, SQIVND (reference sequence). Trimming at V came to 5 bases and at J to 4 bases, leaving 4 bases not matched to a gene. Here the CDR3 DNA reads TGTGCCAGTAGTCCCAGACTAGCGGGCACCGGGGAGCTGTTTTTT. It yields the protein CASSPRLAGTGELFF.

As regards this clonotype: Since it is a stray read in a library aimed at alpha chains, this beta chain has a size that is not meaningful. The V and J genes are TRBV6-5 and TRBJ2-3, with 7 bases aligning to TRBD1. After removal of 7 bases from V and 3 bases from J, the junction contained 7 bases not matched to a gene. This CDR3 comprises 14 residues. The germline gives CDR1 MNHEY, CDR2 SVGAGI. The CDR3 sequence: CASKGGSWTDTQYF. The CDR3 DNA sequence: TGTGCCAGCAAAGGGGGCTCTTGGACAGATACGCAGTATTTT.

Only one count was recorded for this clonotype. This beta chain is a stray read from a library made for alpha chains; its abundance is not meaningful. The genes are TRBV2 and TRBJ2-3; 12 bases are shared with TRBD2. CDR1 and CDR2 (germline): SNHLY, FYNNEI. The CDR3 spans 16 residues. The V and J ends lost 6 bases and 6 bases, in that order; junction bases with no gene match: 10. CDR3 sequence (DNA): TGTGCCAGCAGGAAGAGGCTAGCGGGGGGGTCGGATACGCAGTATTTT. This codes for CASRKRLAGGSDTQYF.

This clonotype qualifies as large. This beta chain was picked up by a library intended for alpha chains and is off target, so its count carries little meaning. V gene TRBV20-1 combines with J gene TRBJ2-3; D unresolved. Germline V lookup: CDR1 DFQATT, CDR2 SNEGSKA (reference sequence). Trimming removed 5 bases from V and 3 bases from J, with 6 bases in between. The CDR3 length is 11 residues. The CDR3 here is CSAAGTDTQYF. The CDR3, as DNA: TGCAGTGCTGCAGGAACAGATACGCAGTATTTT.